This T cell receptor beta chain was sequenced during a study of blood T cell repertoires in COVID-19. Study information: Acute-phase and convalescent COVID-19 samples originated in the United States, Italy and Spain.

The table came from immunoSEQ multiplex PCR; TCRdb's copy has only in-frame clones and leaves some out. The sample consists of 150,000 or so clones, roughly nine tenths of them appearing once. The CDR3 contains 13 residues. J was trimmed by 8 bases and V by 3 bases; bases with no gene match: 2. Germline-derived CDR1 and CDR2 are SGDLS and YYNGEE. The sequence derives from a woman between 35 and 50 years old who had been exposed to COVID-19. The genes are TRBV9 and TRBJ1-6; 7 bases match TRBD1. Sequencing used PBMCs or T cells enriched from blood (not recorded which). CDR3 sequence reads: CASSGQGHSPLHF. The CDR3 DNA reads TGTGCCAGCAGCGGACAGGGACATTCACCCCTCCACTTT.